The subject of this entry is one T cell receptor (beta chain). Its cognate antigen is unknown. This sample was included in a study of cytomegalovirus exposure and HLA in healthy donors. Study in general: Samples from HLA-typed donors yielded approximately 80 million unique TCRs in an early data release. Overall study findings and caveats: Per a later analysis, HLA-associated TCR beta chains showed more clonal expansion than other, equally common TCR beta chains. Later, TCR association rates were found to vary by HLA locus, highest for DRB1 and lowest for HLA-C.

The CDR3 has 16 residues. V gave up 3 bases and J gave up 3 bases; unmatched junction bases: 5. Looked up from germline, CDR1 is MGHDK and CDR2 is SYGVNS. With 60 Vbeta and 13 Jbeta primers, the PCR was carried out. Method: immunoSEQ multiplex PCR; TCRdb's copy keeps in-frame clones and lacks some. There are more than 150,000 clones in the sample; more than 75% occur only once, and about 2.4% lies in the top ten. The clonotype was recovered from a woman between 18 and 30 years old in good health and CMV-seronegative. Sequencing input: PBMCs. This chain uses TRBV25-1 with TRBJ2-1, with 10 nucleotides matching TRBD2. CDR3 region: CASSDPAGGDYNEQFF. The CDR3 DNA reads as TGTGCCAGCAGTGATCCAGCGGGAGGGGACTACAATGAGCAGTTCTTC.